This TCR beta chain was recovered during a study of blood T cell repertoires in COVID-19. Whole-study context: Acute and convalescent COVID-19 specimens originated in the United States, Italy and Spain.

Seattle enrolled patients during active infection and tracked them longitudinally. Trimming stripped 2 bases from V and 10 bases from J, with 18 bases between. The CDR3 length is 16 residues. Germline V gene lookup returns CDR1 MNHEY and CDR2 SMNVEV (reference sequence). The assay was immunoSEQ multiplex PCR, and TCRdb's table has in-frame clones only and misses some. Here the sample spans 120,000 to 150,000 clones, 85% to 90% being singletons. This clone was counted between two and nine times. The V and J genes are TRBV27 and TRBJ1-6, with D perhaps TRBD1 (6 bases). This clonotype was sampled from a man younger than 35 with COVID-19, enrolled during active disease. Sequenced input: peripheral blood. CDR3: CASSLVPYREGSPLHF. DNA for the CDR3: TGTGCCAGCAGTTTAGTTCCCTACAGGGAAGGATCACCCCTCCACTTT.